The 15 T cell receptor beta chains below were found in one sample sequenced in a study of blood T cell repertoires in COVID-19. Sequencing used immunoSEQ multiplex PCR; TCRdb keeps in-frame clones, though not all of them. The sample has a few hundred thousand clones; about 89% are singletons. The sequenced material came from PBMCs or T cells enriched from blood (not recorded which). The receptors shown here come from a woman under 40 who had recovered from COVID-19.

The V gene is TRBV7-2, the J gene TRBJ2-3; D remains unclear. The CDR3 contains 14 residues. Germline lookup yields CDR1 SGHTA and CDR2 FQGNSA. V lost 0 bases, J lost 5 bases, and 9 bases lay in between. As DNA, the CDR3 is TGTGCCAGCAGCTTAGCAGCGTCGGGAGATACGCAGTATTTT. It yields the protein CASSLAASGDTQYF. Looking up the rest from reference TRBV7-2 and TRBJ2-3 gives the full variable domain: GAGVSQSPSNKVTEKGKDVELRCDPISGHTALYWYRQSLGQGLEFLIYFQGNSAPDKSGLPSDRFSAERTGGSVSTLTIQRTQQEDSAVYLCASSLAASGDTQYFGPGTRLTVL.

The chain couples TRBV5-1 to TRBJ2-3, with TRBD1 as a possible D gene (6 bases). In germline, CDR1 is SGHRS, CDR2 YFSETQ. This CDR3 is 17 amino acids long. V lost 1 base and J lost 1, with 16 bases in between. The CDR3 region is CASSLTGGPGGTDTQYF. Here the CDR3 DNA reads TGCGCCAGCAGCTTGACAGGCGGGCCAGGGGGCACAGATACGCAGTATTTT.

As DNA, the CDR3 is TGCGCCAGCAGCTTGGCGCGGACACAGAACACTGAAGCTTTCTTT. It codes for CASSLARTQNTEAFF. This chain uses TRBV5-1 with TRBJ1-1; a possible D gene is TRBD1 (5 bases). Deletions cut 0 bases from V and 1 base from J, with 10 bases between. The CDR3 loop spans 15 amino acids. Germline lookup yields CDR1 SGHRS and CDR2 YFSETQ.

The chain uses TRBV19 and TRBJ1-5; TRBD1 aligns across 8 bases. The CDR3 covers 17 residues. CDR1 is LNHDA, CDR2 SQIVND, per germline (reference sequence). Trimming at V came to 9 bases and at J to 6 bases, leaving 19 bases not matched to a gene. The CDR3 sequence: CASGGYFDRGMAQPQHF. CDR3 coding DNA: TGTGCCAGCGGGGGCTATTTCGACAGGGGAATGGCTCAGCCCCAGCATTTT.

This chain connects TRBV9 to TRBJ2-1; TRBD2 matches at 9 bases. In germline, CDR1 is SGDLS, CDR2 YYNGEE. This CDR3 comprises 16 residues. V lost 0 bases, J lost 2 bases, and 3 bases stayed unmatched. The CDR3, as DNA: TGTGCCAGCAGCGTAGGAGGCGGGAGGGCCTACAATGAGCAGTTCTTC. This gives the protein CASSVGGGRAYNEQFF.

CDR3 bases: TGTGCCAGCAGTTCACCGGGAATCGGAGCTTTCTTT. Protein product: CASSSPGIGAFF. The V call is TRBV28, the J call TRBJ1-1, with D unresolved. Germline V lookup: CDR1 MDHEN, CDR2 SYDVKM. The V end lost 4 bases, the J end lost 10 bases, and 13 bases lay between the germline ends. This CDR3 is built from 12 residues.

This rearrangement joins TRBV29-1 to TRBJ1-5; perhaps TRBD1 as D (5 bases). Germline CDR1 and CDR2: SQVTM and ANQGSEA. The CDR3 sequence is 15 residues long. V was trimmed by 4 bases and J by 2 bases, leaving 15 bases between them. The CDR3 here is CSVAEGASGNQPQHF. The CDR3 DNA follows: TGCAGCGTTGCTGAAGGGGCTTCTGGCAATCAGCCCCAGCATTTT.

The genes are TRBV7-2 and TRBJ1-2, with D maybe TRBD1 (6 bases). CDR3 length equals 16 residues. Germline V gene data show CDR1 as SGHTA and CDR2 as FQGNSA. V lost 1 base to trimming and J lost 0 bases, with 12 bases between them. Here the CDR3 reads CASSLGGAGANYGYTF. In nucleotides, the CDR3 is TGTGCCAGCAGCTTAGGTGGGGCAGGGGCTAACTATGGCTACACCTTC.

The chain joins TRBV3-1 (or the pseudogene TRBV3-2) to TRBJ1-3; TRBD1 matches 8 bases. V gave up 0 bases and J gave up 3 bases; unmatched junction bases: 7. CDR3 length equals 17 residues. Germline assignment: CDR1 LGHDT and CDR2 YNNKEL (reference sequence). The CDR3 sequence is CASSQDRGTGIGNTIYF. As DNA, the CDR3 is TGTGCCAGCAGCCAAGATCGGGGGACAGGAATTGGAAACACCATATATTTT.

The CDR3 loop reads CAWNFRPGQGYGYTF. The CDR3 coding sequence is TGTGCCTGGAACTTCCGTCCGGGACAGGGTTACGGCTACACCTTC. The chain combines TRBV30 with TRBJ1-2; 9 positions match TRBD1. This CDR3 has 15 amino acids. CDR1 is GTSNPN, CDR2 SVGIG, per germline (reference sequence). The V segment lost 4 bases and the J segment 8 bases; nucleotides outside the gene matches: 14.

The V and J genes are TRBV2 and TRBJ2-7, with D possibly TRBD2 on 7 matching bases. Germline V lookup: CDR1 SNHLY, CDR2 FYNNEI. The CDR3 sequence is 16 residues long. In DNA, the CDR3 is TGTTTTTTCCTACGTGGGGGGGCACTTAGCTCCTACGAGCAGTACTTC. Its protein is CFFLRGGALSSYEQYF.

J is TRBJ1-1 and V is TRBV5-6, with a possible D match to TRBD1 (5 bases). V was clipped by 2 bases and J by 8 bases, with 7 bases between them. The CDR3 loop spans 11 amino acids. The germline gives CDR1 SGHDT, CDR2 YYEEEE. The CDR3: CASSFSGEAFF. The CDR3 region has the DNA TGTGCCAGCAGCTTTTCAGGGGAAGCTTTCTTT.

The chain carries TRBV29-1 and TRBJ2-1, with D possibly TRBD1 on 6 matching bases. This CDR3 region has 13 residues. The ends were cut back, 3 bases at V and 9 bases at J, with 15 bases in the middle. Germline loops: CDR1 SQVTM, CDR2 ANQGSEA. For the CDR3, the DNA is TGCAGCGTTGACGCGGCAGGGGCGGGTGAGCAGTTCTTC. It is translated as CSVDAAGAGEQFF.

J is TRBJ1-1 and V is TRBV9; D might be TRBD1 (5 bases). Trimming left V 0 bases short and J 0 bases short, with 6 bases between. The CDR3 consists of 14 residues. The germline gives CDR1 SGDLS, CDR2 YYNGEE. DNA of the CDR3: TGTGCCAGCAGCGTAGTGGACATGAACACTGAAGCTTTCTTT. It specifies CASSVVDMNTEAFF.

Points on this clone: At one end, the junction sequence differs from germline, possibly due to a read error. V gene TRBV7-7 combines with J gene TRBJ1-1; D remains unclear. This CDR3 contains 13 residues. Germline-derived CDR1 and CDR2 are SSHAT and FNYEAQ (reference sequence). For the CDR3, the DNA is TGTGCTAGCAGCCCCCCGGGAGGTACTGAAGCTTTCTTT. The encoded protein is CASSPPGGTEAFF.